This T cell receptor (beta chain) was sequenced during a study of control samples from healthy donors and cancer patients. The germline gives CDR1 MDHEN, CDR2 SYDVKM. V was clipped by 6 bases and J by 7 bases; unmatched bases: 11. The CDR3 consists of 15 residues. Method: immunoSEQ multiplex PCR; TCRdb's copy keeps in-frame clones and lacks some. The sample has approximately 100,000 clones, just over 90% seen once. The receptor was isolated from a human donor in good health. The donor label of this sample is uncertain. Sample: blood. The genes are TRBV28 and TRBJ2-2, with TRBD2 identical over 7 bases. The CDR3 DNA sequence: TGTGCCAGCAGCAACGGGGGGTACCCGTACGGGGAGCTGTTTTTT. Translating it yields CASSNGGYPYGELFF.